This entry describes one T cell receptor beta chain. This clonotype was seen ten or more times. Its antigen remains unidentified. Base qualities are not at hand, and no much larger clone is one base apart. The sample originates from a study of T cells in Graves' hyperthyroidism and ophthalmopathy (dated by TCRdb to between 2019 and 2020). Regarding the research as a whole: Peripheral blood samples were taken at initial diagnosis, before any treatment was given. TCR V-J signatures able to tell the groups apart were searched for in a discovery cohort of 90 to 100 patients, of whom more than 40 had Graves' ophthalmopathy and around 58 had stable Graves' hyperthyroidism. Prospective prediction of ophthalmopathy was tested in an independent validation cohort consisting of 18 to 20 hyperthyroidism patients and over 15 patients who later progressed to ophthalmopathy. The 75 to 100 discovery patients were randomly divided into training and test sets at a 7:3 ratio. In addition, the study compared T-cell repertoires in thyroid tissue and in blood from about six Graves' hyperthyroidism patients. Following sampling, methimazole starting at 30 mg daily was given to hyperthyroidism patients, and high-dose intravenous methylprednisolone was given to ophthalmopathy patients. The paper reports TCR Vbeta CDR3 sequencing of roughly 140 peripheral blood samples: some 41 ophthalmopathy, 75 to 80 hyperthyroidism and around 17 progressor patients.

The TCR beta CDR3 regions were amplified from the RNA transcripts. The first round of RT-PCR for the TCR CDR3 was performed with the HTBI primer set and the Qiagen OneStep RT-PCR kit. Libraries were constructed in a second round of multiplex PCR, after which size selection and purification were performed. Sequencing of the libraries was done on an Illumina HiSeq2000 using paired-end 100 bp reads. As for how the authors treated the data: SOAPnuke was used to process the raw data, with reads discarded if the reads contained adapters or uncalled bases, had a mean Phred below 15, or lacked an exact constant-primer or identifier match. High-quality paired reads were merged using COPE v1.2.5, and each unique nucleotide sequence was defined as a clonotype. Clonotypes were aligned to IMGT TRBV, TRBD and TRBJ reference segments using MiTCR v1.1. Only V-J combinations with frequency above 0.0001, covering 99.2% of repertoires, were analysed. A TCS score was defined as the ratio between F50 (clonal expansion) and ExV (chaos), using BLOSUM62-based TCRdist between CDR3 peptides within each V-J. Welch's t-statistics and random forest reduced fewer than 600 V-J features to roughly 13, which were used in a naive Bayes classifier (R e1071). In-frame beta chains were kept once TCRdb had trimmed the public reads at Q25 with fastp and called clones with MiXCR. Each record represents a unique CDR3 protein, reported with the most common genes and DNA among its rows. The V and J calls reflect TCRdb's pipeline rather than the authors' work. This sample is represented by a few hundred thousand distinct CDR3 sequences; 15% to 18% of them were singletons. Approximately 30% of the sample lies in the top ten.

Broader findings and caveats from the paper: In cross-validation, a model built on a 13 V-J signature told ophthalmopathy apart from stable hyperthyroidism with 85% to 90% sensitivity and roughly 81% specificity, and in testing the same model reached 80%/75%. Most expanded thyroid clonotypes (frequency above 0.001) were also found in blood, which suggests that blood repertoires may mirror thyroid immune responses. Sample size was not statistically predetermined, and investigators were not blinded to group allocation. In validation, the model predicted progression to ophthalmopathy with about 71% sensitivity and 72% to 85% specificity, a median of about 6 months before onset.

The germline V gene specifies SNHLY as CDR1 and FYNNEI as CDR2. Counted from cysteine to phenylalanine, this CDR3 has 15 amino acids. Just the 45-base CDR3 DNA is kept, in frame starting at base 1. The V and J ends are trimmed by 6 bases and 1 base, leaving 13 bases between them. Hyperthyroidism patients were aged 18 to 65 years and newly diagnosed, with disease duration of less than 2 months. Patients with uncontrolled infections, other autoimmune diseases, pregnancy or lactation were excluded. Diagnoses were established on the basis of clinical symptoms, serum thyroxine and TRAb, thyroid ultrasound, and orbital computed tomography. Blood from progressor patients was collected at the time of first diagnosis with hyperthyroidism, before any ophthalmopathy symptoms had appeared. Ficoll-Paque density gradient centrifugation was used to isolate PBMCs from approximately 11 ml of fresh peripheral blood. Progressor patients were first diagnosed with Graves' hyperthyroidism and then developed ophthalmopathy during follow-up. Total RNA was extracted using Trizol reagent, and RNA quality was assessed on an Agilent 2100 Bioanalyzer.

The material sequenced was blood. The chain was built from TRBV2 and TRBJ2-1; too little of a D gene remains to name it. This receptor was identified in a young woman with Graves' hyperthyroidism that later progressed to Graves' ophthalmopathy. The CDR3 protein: CASRGTATSYNEQFF. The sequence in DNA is TGTGCCAGCAGGGGAACAGCAACTTCCTACAATGAGCAGTTCTTC.